The 22 T cell receptor beta chains below were found in one sample sequenced in a study of memory CD4+ T cells and cytomegalovirus serostatus. Produced via immunoSEQ multiplex PCR; TCRdb's table is partial and in-frame only. The sample yields more than 55,000 clones, approximately 78% seen once. Single viable CD3+CD4+CD8-CD45RO+ cells were sorted as the memory CD4+ T cells. The specimen was memory CD4+ T cells from blood. The origin of the receptors is an adult in good health and CMV-seronegative.

V is TRBV6-5 and J is TRBJ2-2, with D unresolved. V shed 4 bases and J shed 7 bases, with 19 bases lying between them. Per the germline V gene, CDR1 is MNHEY and CDR2 is SVGAGI. The CDR3 runs 16 residues. CDR3 sequence reads: CASSSSGAFLGGELFF. DNA for the CDR3: TGTGCCAGCAGTTCTTCCGGTGCCTTCCTGGGCGGGGAGCTGTTTTTT.

This chain links TRBV19 with TRBJ2-2; tentative D call: TRBD2 (5 bases). Trimming pared 9 bases from V and 0 bases from J, leaving 14 bases between. The CDR3 sequence is 15 residues long. Per the germline V gene, CDR1 is LNHDA and CDR2 is SQIVND (reference sequence). This CDR3 reads CASTRGFPNTGELFF. The DNA of the CDR3 is TGTGCCAGCACTCGGGGTTTTCCGAACACCGGGGAGCTGTTTTTT.

The rearrangement uses TRBV5-6 and TRBJ2-7; 8 nucleotides agree with TRBD1. CDR1 and CDR2 (germline): SGHDT, YYEEEE. The V gene end was trimmed by 2 bases and the J gene end by 5 bases; junction bases not matched to a gene: 3. The CDR3 consists of 13 residues. Written as DNA, the CDR3 is TGTGCCAGCAGCTTAAACAGGGGGGACGAGCAGTACTTC. The encoded protein is CASSLNRGDEQYF. The whole variable domain, remainder taken from reference TRBV5-6 and TRBJ2-7, is DAGVTQSPTHLIKTRGQQVTLRCSPKSGHDTVSWYQQALGQGPQFIFQYYEEEERQRGNFPDRFSGHQFPNYSSELNVNALLLGDSALYLCASSLNRGDEQYFGPGTRLTVT.

The chain combines TRBV30 with TRBJ2-1; D perhaps matches TRBD2 (6 bases). The V gene lost 3 bases and the J gene lost 5 bases, with 14 bases spanning the gap. The germline V gene encodes CDR1 GTSNPN and CDR2 SVGIG (reference sequence). This CDR3 has 14 residues. The CDR3 protein is CAWRDTSRHNEQFF. CDR3 DNA sequence: TGTGCCTGGAGGGACACTAGCAGACACAATGAGCAGTTCTTC.

J is TRBJ1-1 and V is TRBV5-5; weak D call: TRBD1 (5 bases). V was cut by 4 bases and J by 0 bases, with 16 bases left in between. CDR1 and CDR2 from the germline V gene are SGHKS and YYEKEE (reference sequence). The CDR3 consists of 16 residues. CDR3 in DNA: TGTGCCAGCAGCCCTTGGGGGAGATTACTGAACACTGAAGCTTTCTTT. It codes for CASSPWGRLLNTEAFF.

This rearrangement joins TRBV28 to TRBJ2-7, with 9 nucleotides matching TRBD1. Germline-derived CDR1 and CDR2 are MDHEN and SYDVKM. V shed 6 bases, J shed 3 bases, and the junction held 9 bases outside the gene matches. The CDR3 is made up of 15 amino acids. The CDR3 DNA reads as TGTGCCAGCAGAGGGTTAAGGGACAGGGTCTACGAGCAGTACTTC. It translates to CASRGLRDRVYEQYF.

This chain connects TRBV21-1 to TRBJ2-6; the D call TRBD2 from the table was never checked on the DNA. TRBV21-1 is a pseudogene. The CDR3 spans 17 residues. The CDR3 DNA sequence: TGTGCCAGCAGCATAGGTAGAGGGCCTGGCGGGGCCAACGTCCTGACTTTC. This codes for CASSIGRGPGGANVLTF.

Written as DNA, the CDR3 is TGTGCCAGCAGTTCGGGACTAGCGGGAGTTAATGAGCAGTTCTTC. It is translated as CASSSGLAGVNEQFF. V gene TRBV6-5 combines with J gene TRBJ2-1; 14 nucleotides align to TRBD2. CDR3 length: 15 amino acids. J gave up 7 bases and V 4 bases, and 3 bases lay outside the gene matches. CDR1 and CDR2 from the germline V gene are MNHEY and SVGAGI.

Comment on this clone: The germline gene is not matched at one end of the junction; a read error may be the cause. This chain uses TRBV6-1 with TRBJ2-2; no clear D. Germline V gives CDR1 MNHNS, CDR2 SASEGT. The CDR3 consists of 13 residues. The CDR3 coding sequence is TGTGCCAGCGGTGACGGAAACACCGGGGAGCTGTTTTTT. As protein: CASGDGNTGELFF.

V usage is TRBV2 and J usage is TRBJ1-1; 7 nucleotides match TRBD1. CDR3 length equals 14 residues. Unmatched junction bases numbered 3, after V lost 5 bases and J lost 0 bases. From germline, CDR1 is SNHLY and CDR2 FYNNEI. CDR3 amino acids: CASSRQGLNTEAFF. In DNA, the CDR3 is TGTGCCAGCAGTCGACAGGGCCTGAACACTGAAGCTTTCTTT.

By its share, this clone is medium-sized. V is TRBV6-6 and J is TRBJ1-4; 7 positions agree with TRBD1. The junction had 3 bases not matched to a gene; V was cut back by 8 bases and J by 3 bases. Germline CDR1 reads MNHNY; CDR2 reads SVGAGI (reference sequence). This CDR3 contains 13 residues. CDR3 DNA: TGTGCCAGCGGTGACAGGGCTAATGAAAAACTGTTTTTT. Its protein product is CASGDRANEKLFF.

The J gene is TRBJ1-5, the V gene TRBV6-1, with D hard to call. V gave up 0 bases and J gave up 4 bases, with 7 bases separating them. The V gene's germline CDR1 is MNHNS and CDR2 SASEGT. The CDR3 is 14 amino acids. The CDR3 DNA follows: TGTGCCAGCAGTGAAGCCCCGTGGAATCAGCCCCAGCATTTT. Encoded protein: CASSEAPWNQPQHF.

This chain connects TRBV5-1 to TRBJ2-7, with 8 bases identical to TRBD2. The CDR3 is made up of 16 amino acids. V lost 0 bases and J lost 5; bases outside the gene matches: 10. Germline V CDR1 and CDR2: SGHRS, YFSETQ. The CDR3 loop is CASSLAGTRGHHEQYF. CDR3 nucleotides: TGCGCCAGCAGCTTGGCCGGGACTAGAGGGCACCACGAGCAGTACTTC.

The chain employs TRBV29-1 and TRBJ1-3; TRBD1 matches 8 bases. The CDR3 runs 14 residues. Germline V lookup: CDR1 SQVTM, CDR2 ANQGSEA. With 6 bases clipped from V and 1 base from J, the junction kept 5 bases outside the gene matches. Written as DNA, the CDR3 is TGCAGCGTCCGGGACAGGAGGTCTGGAAACACCATATATTTT. Amino acids: CSVRDRRSGNTIYF. Complete variable domain (other parts from reference TRBV29-1 and TRBJ1-3): SAVISQKPSRDICQRGTSLTIQCQVDSQVTMMFWYRQQPGQSLTLIATANQGSEATYESGFVIDKFPISRPNLTFSTLTVSNMSPEDSSIYLCSVRDRRSGNTIYFGEGSWLTVV.

This clone showed up just a few times. V is TRBV11-2 and J is TRBJ2-7, with 8 bases identical to TRBD1. After removal of 5 bases from V and 6 bases from J, the junction contained 12 bases not matched to a gene. The CDR3 extends over 15 amino acids. CDR1 and CDR2 from the germline V gene are SGHAT and FQNNGV. The CDR3 nucleotides read TGTGCCAGCAGCCAACTCACAGGGGGTGTCTTCGAGCAGTACTTC. Translated: CASSQLTGGVFEQYF.

This chain links TRBV28 with TRBJ2-1; perhaps TRBD2 as D (6 bases). V lost 2 bases to trimming and J lost 9 bases, with 17 bases between them. This CDR3 is 15 amino acids long. Germline loops: CDR1 MDHEN, CDR2 SYDVKM. The CDR3 protein is CASSLVDAGRGEQFF. The CDR3 region has the DNA TGTGCCAGCAGTTTAGTTGATGCAGGGCGGGGTGAGCAGTTCTTC.

The chain joins TRBV28 to TRBJ1-3; D is ambiguous. Per germline, CDR1 MDHEN and CDR2 SYDVKM. The CDR3 covers 16 residues. The V end lost 2 bases, the J end lost 2 bases, and 13 bases lay between the germline ends. The CDR3, as DNA: TGTGCCAGCAGTTTAGGGCGGCGGACCGCTGGAAACACCATATATTTT. As protein: CASSLGRRTAGNTIYF.

V gene TRBV5-1 combines with J gene TRBJ2-5; the D is unclear. Deletions cut 7 bases from V and 5 bases from J, with 9 bases between. CDR3 length: 11 amino acids. Looked up from germline, CDR1 is SGHRS and CDR2 is YFSETQ. The CDR3: CASAIGETQYF. The CDR3, as DNA: TGCGCCAGCGCCATCGGGGAGACCCAGTACTTC.

This sequence joins TRBV28 and TRBJ1-4; 9 nucleotides align to TRBD1. After removal of 5 bases from V and 7 bases from J, the junction contained 8 bases not matched to a gene. The length of the CDR3 is 15 residues. CDR1 and CDR2 (germline): MDHEN, SYDVKM. The CDR3 reads CASSTSGTGTEKLFF. Here the CDR3 DNA reads TGTGCCAGCAGTACCTCCGGGACAGGGACTGAAAAACTGTTTTTT.

The chain carries TRBV6-1 and TRBJ2-5; D gene uncertain. The CDR3 spans 11 residues. V was shortened by 8 bases and J by 7 bases, with 11 bases between the two germline ends. The germline V gene encodes CDR1 MNHNS and CDR2 SASEGT. This CDR3 reads CASGERTTQYF. CDR3 in DNA: TGTGCCAGCGGAGAGCGTACGACCCAGTACTTC.

The CDR3 protein is CASSRRDRVYGYTF. CDR3 DNA: TGTGCCAGCAGTCGCCGAGACAGGGTCTATGGCTACACCTTC. The rearrangement joins TRBV6-6 to TRBJ1-2, with TRBD1 matching 7 bases. The germline CDR1 and CDR2 sequences are MNHNY and SVGAGI (reference sequence). J gave up 4 bases and V 5 bases, and 7 bases lay outside the gene matches. This CDR3 comprises 14 residues.

This chain links TRBV19 with TRBJ2-7; the match to TRBD2 covers 8 bases. Germline CDR1 LNHDA, CDR2 SQIVND (reference sequence). V lost 5 bases, J lost 2 bases, and 8 bases stayed unmatched. The CDR3 loop spans 15 amino acids. The CDR3 loop reads CASSEREGPPYEQYF. CDR3 DNA sequence: TGTGCCAGTAGTGAACGGGAGGGCCCTCCCTACGAGCAGTACTTC.